This T cell receptor (beta chain) was identified during a study of T cells in Graves' hyperthyroidism and ophthalmopathy. Overall study: Before treatment of any kind, peripheral blood was taken at initial diagnosis. The study, taken as a whole, reports: The model identified upcoming ophthalmopathy a median roughly 6.5 months ahead of onset. In simple terms, a model built on 13 V-J features told ophthalmopathy apart from stable hyperthyroidism.

RNA transcripts gave rise to amplified TCR beta CDR3 regions. The HTBI primer set served for first-round RT-PCR of the TCR CDR3. TCRdb recomputed calls from the multiplex PCR reads with MiXCR, one row per CDR3 protein. This table holds hundreds of thousands of distinct CDR3 sequences, 13% found once. Hyperthyroidism, newly diagnosed and lasting under 2 months, affected patients aged 18 to 65. As for this clonotype: Its antigen remains unknown. Compared with germline, one end of the junction differs, possibly owing to a read error.

Germline loops: CDR1 MNHNS, CDR2 SASEGT. CDR3 length: 15 residues. J is TRBJ2-7 and V is TRBV6-1, with D tentatively TRBD2 (5 bases). The origin of this receptor is a woman under 30 with Graves' hyperthyroidism. Sequences were obtained from blood. The CDR3 nucleotides read TGTGCCAGCAGTGAAAGGTTCCCCGGAGGCTACGAGCAGTGCTTC. Protein product: CASSERFPGGYEQCF.